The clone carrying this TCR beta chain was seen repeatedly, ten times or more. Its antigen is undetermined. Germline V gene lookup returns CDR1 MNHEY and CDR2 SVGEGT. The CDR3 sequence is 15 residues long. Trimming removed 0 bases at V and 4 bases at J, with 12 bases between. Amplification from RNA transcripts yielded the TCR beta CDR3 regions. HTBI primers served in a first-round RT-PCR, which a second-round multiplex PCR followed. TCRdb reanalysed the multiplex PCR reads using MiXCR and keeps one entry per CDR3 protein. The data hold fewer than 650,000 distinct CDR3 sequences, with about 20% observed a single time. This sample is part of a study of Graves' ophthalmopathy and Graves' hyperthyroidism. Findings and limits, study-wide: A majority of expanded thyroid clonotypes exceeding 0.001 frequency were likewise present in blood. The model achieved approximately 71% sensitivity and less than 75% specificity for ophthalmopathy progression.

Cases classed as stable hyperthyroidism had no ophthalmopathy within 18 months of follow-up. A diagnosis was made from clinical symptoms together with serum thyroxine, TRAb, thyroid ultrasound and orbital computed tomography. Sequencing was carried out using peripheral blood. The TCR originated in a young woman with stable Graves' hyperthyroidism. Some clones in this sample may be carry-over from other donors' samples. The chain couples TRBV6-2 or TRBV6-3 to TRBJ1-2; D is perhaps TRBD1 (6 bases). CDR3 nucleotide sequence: TGTGCCAGCAGTTACTCCGTAGGGGGAAGCTATGGCTACACCTTC. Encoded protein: CASSYSVGGSYGYTF.